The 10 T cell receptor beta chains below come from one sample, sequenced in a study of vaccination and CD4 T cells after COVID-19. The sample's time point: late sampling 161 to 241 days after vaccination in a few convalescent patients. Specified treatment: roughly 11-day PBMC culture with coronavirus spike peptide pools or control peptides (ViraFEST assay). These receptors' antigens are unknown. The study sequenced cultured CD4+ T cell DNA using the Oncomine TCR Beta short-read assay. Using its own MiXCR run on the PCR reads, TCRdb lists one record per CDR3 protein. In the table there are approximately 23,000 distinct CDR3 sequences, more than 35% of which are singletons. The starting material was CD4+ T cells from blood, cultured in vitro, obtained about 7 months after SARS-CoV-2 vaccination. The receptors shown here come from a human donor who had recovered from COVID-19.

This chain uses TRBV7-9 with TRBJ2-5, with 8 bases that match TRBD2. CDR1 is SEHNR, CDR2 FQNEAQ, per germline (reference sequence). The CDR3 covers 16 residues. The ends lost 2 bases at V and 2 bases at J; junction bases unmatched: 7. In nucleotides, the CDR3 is TGTGCCAGCAGCTTACGCTCACTAGCGGTACAAGAGACCCAGTACTTC. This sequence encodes CASSLRSLAVQETQYF.

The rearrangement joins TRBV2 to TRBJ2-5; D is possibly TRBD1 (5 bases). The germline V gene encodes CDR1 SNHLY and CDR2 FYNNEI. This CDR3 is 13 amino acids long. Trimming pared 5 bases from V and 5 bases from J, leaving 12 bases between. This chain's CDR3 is CASSSRVGETQYF. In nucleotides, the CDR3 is TGTGCCAGCAGTTCCAGGGTTGGGGAGACCCAGTACTTC.

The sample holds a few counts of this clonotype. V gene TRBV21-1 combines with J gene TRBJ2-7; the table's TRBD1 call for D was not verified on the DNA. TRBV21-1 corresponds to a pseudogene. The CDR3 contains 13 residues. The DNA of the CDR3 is TGTGCCAGCAGCCCTAGGACAAACTACGAGCAGTACTTC. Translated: CASSPRTNYEQYF.

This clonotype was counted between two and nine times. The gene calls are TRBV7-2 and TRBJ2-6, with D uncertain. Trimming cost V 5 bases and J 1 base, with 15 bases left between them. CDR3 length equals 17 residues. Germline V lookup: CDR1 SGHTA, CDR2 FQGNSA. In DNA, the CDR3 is TGTGCCAGCAGCAAGGACGGGTCTTTATCTGGGGCCAACGTCCTGACTTTC. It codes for CASSKDGSLSGANVLTF.

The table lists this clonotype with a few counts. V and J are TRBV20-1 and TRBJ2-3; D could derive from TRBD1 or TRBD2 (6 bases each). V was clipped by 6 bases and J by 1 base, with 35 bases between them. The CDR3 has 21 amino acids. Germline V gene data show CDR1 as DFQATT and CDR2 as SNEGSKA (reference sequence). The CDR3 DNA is TGCAGTGCCAAACTGGTTTCGGGGGCGGTCCTCCGTGGGGCCCGCACAGATACGCAGTATTTT. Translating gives CSAKLVSGAVLRGARTDTQYF.

CDR3 sequence (DNA): TGTGCCAGCAGTTTATCAAACCAGGGGATCTACGAGCAGTACTTC. Encoded protein: CASSLSNQGIYEQYF. This chain links TRBV27 with TRBJ2-7, with D tentatively TRBD1 (6 bases). Deletions cut 0 bases from V and 3 bases from J, with 12 bases between. In germline, CDR1 is MNHEY, CDR2 SMNVEV (reference sequence). The CDR3 length is 15 residues.

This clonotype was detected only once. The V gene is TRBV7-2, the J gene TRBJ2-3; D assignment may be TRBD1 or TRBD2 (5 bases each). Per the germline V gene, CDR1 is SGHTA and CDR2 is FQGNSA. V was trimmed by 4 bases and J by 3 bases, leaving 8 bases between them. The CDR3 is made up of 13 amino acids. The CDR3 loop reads CASSWGPTDTQYF. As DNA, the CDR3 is TGTGCCAGCAGCTGGGGACCTACAGATACGCAGTATTTT.

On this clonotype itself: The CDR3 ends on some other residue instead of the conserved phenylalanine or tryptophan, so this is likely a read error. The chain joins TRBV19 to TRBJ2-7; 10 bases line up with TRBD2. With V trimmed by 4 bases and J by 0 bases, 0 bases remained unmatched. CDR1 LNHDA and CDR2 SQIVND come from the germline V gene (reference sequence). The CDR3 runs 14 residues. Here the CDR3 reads CASSTSGSSYEQYL. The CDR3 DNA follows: TGTGCCAGTAGTACTAGCGGGAGCTCCTACGAGCAGTACCTC.

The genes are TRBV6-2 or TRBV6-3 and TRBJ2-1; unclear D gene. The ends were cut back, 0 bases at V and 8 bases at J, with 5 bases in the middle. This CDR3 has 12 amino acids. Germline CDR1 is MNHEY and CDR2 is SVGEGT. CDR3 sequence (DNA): TGTGCCAGCAGTTACTCGACCCATGAGCAGTTCTTC. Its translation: CASSYSTHEQFF.

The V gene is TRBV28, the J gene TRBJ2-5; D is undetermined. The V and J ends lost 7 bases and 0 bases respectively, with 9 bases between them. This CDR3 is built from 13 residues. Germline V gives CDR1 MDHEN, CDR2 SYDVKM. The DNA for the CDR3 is TGTGCCAGCAACATACAGAACCAAGAGACCCAGTACTTC. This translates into CASNIQNQETQYF.